Listed below are T cell receptor beta chains from one sample, sequenced in a study of T cells in Graves' hyperthyroidism and ophthalmopathy. In TCRdb, the multiplex PCR reads were re-called with MiXCR into one record per CDR3 protein. Seen here are nearly 600,000 distinct CDR3 sequences, over 12% observed once, and the top ten hold roughly 7.1%. The sample was blood. The source is a woman aged 18-29 years with Graves' ophthalmopathy. Each CDR3 is given with its conserved first and last residue. A D gene is named only where the DNA matches it firmly. Size is omitted from some rows. Given values are once, few, many or a class for expanded clones.

J: TRBJ1-2
V: TRBV5-1
D: TRBD1
size: many
CDR3: CASSLGPDRATGGYTF
DNA: TGCGCCAGCAGCTTGGGCCCGGACAGGGCCACTGGGGGCTACACCTTC

J: TRBJ2-7
V: TRBV7-2
D: TRBD1
size: few
CDR3: CASSQVDRVYEQYF
DNA: TGCGCCAGCAGCCAGGTGGACAGGGTCTACGAGCAGTACTTC

J: TRBJ2-1
V: TRBV19
D: .
size: .
CDR3: CASAGTFYNEQFF
DNA: TGTGCCAGTGCCGGGACTTTCTACAATGAGCAGTTCTTC

J: TRBJ1-5
V: TRBV20-1
D: .
size: many
CDR3: CSASPVESNQPQHF
DNA: TGCAGTGCTAGTCCGGTAGAGAGCAATCAGCCCCAGCATTTT

J: TRBJ2-1
V: TRBV19
D: TRBD1
size: .
CDR3: CASSIVGQGYNEQFF
DNA: TGTGCCAGTAGTATAGTGGGACAGGGGTACAATGAGCAGTTCTTC

J: TRBJ1-1
V: TRBV10-3
D: .
size: few
CDR3: CAIKGRENTEAFF
DNA: TGTGCCATCAAAGGCCGGGAGAACACTGAAGCTTTCTTT

J: TRBJ1-2
V: TRBV27
D: .
size: many
CDR3: CASSLGRDGGYTF
DNA: TGTGCCAGCAGTTTAGGCAGGGATGGCGGCTACACCTTC

J: TRBJ2-7
V: TRBV6-6
D: TRBD2
size: many
CDR3: CASSYGVEASGRAYYEQYF
DNA: TGTGCCAGCAGTTACGGGGTAGAGGCTAGCGGGAGGGCCTACTACGAGCAGTACTTC

J: TRBJ2-1
V: TRBV10-3
D: .
size: few
CDR3: CAISDRSLSKGEQFF
DNA: TGTGCCATCAGTGACAGGAGTCTATCTAAGGGTGAGCAGTTCTTC

J: TRBJ1-1
V: TRBV4-1
D: .
size: few
CDR3: CASSQGRGGNTEAFF
DNA: TGCGCCAGCAGCCAAGGACGGGGGGGAAACACTGAAGCTTTCTTT

J: TRBJ2-5
V: TRBV3-1
D: .
size: many
CDR3: CASSLRRGQETQYF
DNA: TGTGCCAGCAGCCTACGTAGGGGGCAAGAGACCCAGTACTTC

J: TRBJ2-7
V: TRBV20-1
D: .
size: many
CDR3: CSAPDRAYEQYF
DNA: TGCAGTGCTCCGGATAGGGCCTACGAGCAGTACTTC

J: TRBJ2-2
V: TRBV6-5
D: .
size: few
CDR3: CASSYGLTNTGELFF
DNA: TGTGCCAGCAGTTACGGGCTCACGAACACCGGGGAGCTGTTTTTT